Below are 8 T cell receptor beta chains sequenced from a single sample in a study of T cell changes during pregnancy in multiple sclerosis. Some clones are missing from TCRdb's copy, which holds only in-frame ones; the method was immunoSEQ multiplex PCR. The table has roughly 50,000 clones, 94% seen once; the top ten hold 3% to 3.5%. Sequenced material: CD8+ T cells from peripheral blood mononuclear cells, taken in the third trimester of pregnancy. These receptors were taken from a female donor with multiple sclerosis, enrolled in a pregnancy study.

This clone was observed a handful of times. The rearrangement uses TRBV9 and TRBJ2-7, with 11 positions matching TRBD2. The CDR3 covers 14 residues. V shed 2 bases, J shed 3 bases, and the junction held 1 base outside the gene matches. Germline V gene data show CDR1 as SGDLS and CDR2 as YYNGEE. The CDR3 DNA reads as TGTGCCAGCAGCGTCGGGACTAGCGGCTACGAGCAGTACTTC. Its translation is CASSVGTSGYEQYF.

This chain uses TRBV27 with TRBJ1-2, with D perhaps matching TRBD1 (6 bases). The length of the CDR3 is 15 residues. Per germline, CDR1 MNHEY and CDR2 SMNVEV (reference sequence). The ends were cut back, 4 bases at V and 8 bases at J, with 20 bases in the middle. The CDR3 here is CASSSWMGGHGGYTF. The CDR3 DNA reads TGTGCCAGCAGTTCCTGGATGGGGGGGCACGGAGGCTACACCTTC.

The chain employs TRBV5-4 and TRBJ2-1; 10 nucleotides align to TRBD2. Germline values: CDR1 SGHNT, CDR2 YYREEE (reference sequence). CDR3 length: 17 amino acids. Trimming took 0 bases from V and 0 from J; bases not matched to a gene: 3. The CDR3 loop is CASSLAEREGSYNEQFF. CDR3 DNA sequence: TGTGCCAGCAGCTTGGCCGAGCGGGAGGGCTCCTACAATGAGCAGTTCTTC.

DNA of the CDR3: TGTGCCAGCAGCCGGCGAGGTGGGAATGAAAAACTGTTTTTT. Its protein product is CASSRRGGNEKLFF. This chain uses TRBV13 with TRBJ1-4; D remains ambiguous. This CDR3 comprises 14 residues. Germline CDR1 PRHDT, CDR2 FYEKMQ (reference sequence). Trimming shortened V by 5 bases and J by 5 bases, and 12 bases separated the two germline ends.

The V gene is TRBV5-6, the J gene TRBJ1-5, with 10 nucleotides matching TRBD1. The CDR3 is made up of 15 amino acids. V dropped 3 bases and J dropped 3; count of bases not matched to a gene: 3. CDR1 is SGHDT and CDR2 is YYEEEE in the germline V gene. CDR3 residues: CASSWGTGANQPQHF. DNA for the CDR3: TGTGCCAGCAGCTGGGGGACAGGGGCCAATCAGCCCCAGCATTTT.

The V call is TRBV27, the J call TRBJ2-7, with 14 nucleotides matching TRBD2. The CDR3 runs 15 residues. Germline assignment: CDR1 MNHEY and CDR2 SMNVEV (reference sequence). V shed 5 bases and J 6 bases; nucleotides not matched to a gene: 6. CDR3 in amino acids: CASSPGTSGSPEQYF. The CDR3 nucleotides are TGTGCCAGCAGTCCCGGGACTAGCGGGAGCCCCGAGCAGTACTTC.

This rearrangement joins TRBV12-5 to TRBJ1-5; 8 nucleotides align to TRBD1. The V gene's germline CDR1 is LGHNT and CDR2 FRNRAP. With 0 bases clipped from V and 6 bases from J, the junction kept 16 bases outside the gene matches. The CDR3 consists of 19 residues. The CDR3 DNA follows: TGTGCTAGTGGTTTGGTCCGAGGACAGGGAACAACACGCGGTCAGCCCCAGCATTTT. This sequence encodes CASGLVRGQGTTRGQPQHF.

V and J are TRBV11-2 and TRBJ2-7, with TRBD2 matching over 9 bases. Losses at the gene ends were 0 bases for V and 7 bases for J; bases not matched to a gene: 10. The CDR3 is 16 amino acids. Germline CDR1 is SGHAT and CDR2 is FQNNGV. For the CDR3, the DNA is TGTGCCAGCAGCTTAGATAGTGCGGGAGGGCTAGGGGAGCAGTACTTC. Protein: CASSLDSAGGLGEQYF.